The 29 T cell receptor beta chains in this list originate from one sample, sequenced in a study of blood T cell repertoires in COVID-19 (dated by TCRdb to about 2020). Library preparation employed the immunoSEQ multiplex PCR assay. Drawn from immuneACCESS, this table holds only the in-frame rearrangements with V and J called that TCRdb kept. Clones are partly lost; checked studies trace under half to an unresolved V gene and leave the rest unexplained. The sample table lists 150,000 or so clones, roughly 86% of them with a count of one. Approximately 10% of the sample is held by the ten biggest clonotypes. The specimen sequenced was peripheral blood. The receptors come from a woman in her seventies with COVID-19, enrolled during active disease.

The chain carries TRBV5-5 and TRBJ1-5, with unresolved D. With 4 bases removed from V and 5 bases from J, the gap between germline ends came to 19 bases. The germline gives CDR1 SGHKS, CDR2 YYEKEE (reference sequence). The CDR3 is made up of 16 amino acids. CDR3 sequence (DNA): TGTGCCAGCAGCGACTGGCCACGGCGACTCGATCAGCCCCAGCATTTT. This translates into CASSDWPRRLDQPQHF.

This sequence joins TRBV18 and TRBJ1-5; no definite D call. Trimming left V 3 bases short and J 0 bases short, with 9 bases between. The CDR3 contains 15 residues. Germline assignment: CDR1 KGHSH and CDR2 LQKENI. The DNA for the CDR3 is TGTGCCAGCTCACCGCCAGGATATAGCAATCAGCCCCAGCATTTT. Translated: CASSPPGYSNQPQHF.

This clone was seen once. V usage is TRBV18 and J usage is TRBJ2-3, with 15 bases identical to TRBD2. The V gene's germline CDR1 is KGHSH and CDR2 LQKENI. The CDR3 is 18 residues long. With V trimmed by 1 base and J by 4 bases, 6 bases remained unmatched. This CDR3 is CASSPRTRTSGGADTQYF. CDR3 DNA sequence: TGTGCCAGCTCACCACGTACCAGGACTAGCGGGGGGGCAGATACGCAGTATTTT.

This clone was found a few times. V is TRBV7-9 and J is TRBJ1-2; D is undetermined. Germline CDR1 is SEHNR and CDR2 is FQNEAQ (reference sequence). CDR3 length: 15 amino acids. V shed 1 base and J shed 2 bases, with 11 bases lying between them. The CDR3 is CASSLEVTLNYGYTF. The DNA for the CDR3 is TGTGCCAGCAGCTTAGAAGTGACACTGAACTATGGCTACACCTTC.

This chain connects TRBV11-1 to TRBJ2-2, with D uncertain. Per germline, CDR1 SGHAT and CDR2 FQDESV (reference sequence). V was pared by 2 bases and J by 5 bases, with 12 bases between. The CDR3 is 15 amino acids. DNA for the CDR3: TGTGCCAGCAGCTTAAATCGCGGCCGAACCGGGGAGCTGTTTTTT. Protein product: CASSLNRGRTGELFF.

This clone has only a few counts. This chain joins TRBV5-6 and TRBJ1-3; D unresolved. Trimming cost V 0 bases and J 0 bases, with 13 bases left between them. CDR3 length equals 17 residues. Germline CDR1 is SGHDT and CDR2 is YYEEEE. CDR3 nucleotide sequence: TGTGCCAGCAGCTTGGTTGCGGGGTCCTTCTCTGGAAACACCATATATTTT. As protein: CASSLVAGSFSGNTIYF.

V and J are TRBV19 and TRBJ2-7; 8 bases map to TRBD1. V shed 8 bases, J shed 0 bases, and the junction held 12 bases outside the gene matches. The CDR3 runs to 16 residues. CDR1 and CDR2 (germline): LNHDA, SQIVND (reference sequence). DNA of the CDR3: TGTGCCAGTTCCCGGGACAGGCCCTCAAGCTCCTACGAGCAGTACTTC. It yields the protein CASSRDRPSSSYEQYF. The complete variable domain, with remaining parts taken from reference TRBV19 and TRBJ2-7, reads DGGITQSPKYLFRKEGQNVTLSCEQNLNHDAMYWYRQDPGQGLRLIYYSQIVNDFQKGDIAEGYSVSREKKESFPLTVTSAQKNPTAFYLCASSRDRPSSSYEQYFGPGTRLTVT.

The rearrangement uses TRBV28 and TRBJ2-5; tentative D call: TRBD2 (6 bases). This CDR3 is 14 amino acids long. Germline-derived CDR1 and CDR2 are MDHEN and SYDVKM. The ends were cut back, 6 bases at V and 2 bases at J, with 13 bases in the middle. The CDR3 nucleotides are TGTGCCAGCAGCCGTGCAGGGAGGCAAGAGACCCAGTACTTC. It specifies CASSRAGRQETQYF.

This clone appeared a single time. This rearrangement joins TRBV7-2 to TRBJ1-1; the D is unclear. V lost 4 bases, J lost 1 base, and 10 bases lay in between. CDR1 is SGHTA and CDR2 is FQGNSA in the germline V gene. This CDR3 is 14 amino acids long. DNA for the CDR3: TGTGCCAGCAGCTCCCCCACAAGGAACACTGAAGCTTTCTTT. Amino acid sequence: CASSSPTRNTEAFF.

CDR3 in amino acids: CASSLANIQGNEKLFF. The CDR3 DNA reads as TGTGCCAGCAGCTTGGCCAATATACAGGGTAACGAAAAACTGTTTTTT. The rearrangement links TRBV5-4 to TRBJ1-4; D possibly corresponds to TRBD1 (6 bases). Germline-derived CDR1 and CDR2 are SGHNT and YYREEE (reference sequence). The germline V and J ends were trimmed by 0 bases and 8 bases, with 17 bases remaining between them. This CDR3 is built from 16 residues.

The chain is built from TRBV2 and TRBJ2-5, with 10 bases lining up with TRBD2. CDR1 and CDR2 (germline): SNHLY, FYNNEI. The length of the CDR3 is 16 residues. The V gene end was trimmed by 6 bases and the J gene end by 1 base; junction bases not matched to a gene: 8. Written as DNA, the CDR3 is TGTGCCAGCAGGCAAGCGGGGGGGCTAGGCCAAGAGACCCAGTACTTC. Translation: CASRQAGGLGQETQYF.

The chain joins TRBV29-1 to TRBJ1-5; the D is unclear. Trimming pared 5 bases from V and 0 bases from J, leaving 8 bases between. This CDR3 has 13 residues. Germline loops: CDR1 SQVTM, CDR2 ANQGSEA. The DNA of the CDR3 is TGCAGCGTTAGCGTTCGTAGCAATCAGCCCCAGCATTTT. Its protein is CSVSVRSNQPQHF.

The rearrangement links TRBV28 to TRBJ1-1; D uncertain. Germline-derived CDR1 and CDR2 are MDHEN and SYDVKM. The CDR3 extends over 17 amino acids. Trimming cost V 5 bases and J 1 base, with 20 bases left between them. The CDR3 is CASSPGVIGVRNTEAFF. CDR3 DNA: TGTGCCAGCAGTCCCGGGGTAATCGGGGTAAGGAACACTGAAGCTTTCTTT.

V usage is TRBV7-2 and J usage is TRBJ2-5, with 7 bases that match TRBD2. V lost 6 bases to trimming and J lost 5 bases; unmatched junction nucleotides: 18. The V gene's germline CDR1 is SGHTA and CDR2 FQGNSA. This CDR3 is 17 amino acids long. The CDR3 spells CASRRNRAGVIRETQYF. For the CDR3, the DNA is TGTGCCAGCAGACGTAATAGGGCGGGGGTTATCAGGGAGACCCAGTACTTC.

This clone appeared once. The chain joins TRBV30 to TRBJ1-3; TRBD1 might be the D (5 bases). The CDR3 covers 13 residues. Germline CDR1 and CDR2: GTSNPN and SVGIG (reference sequence). Deletions cut 4 bases from V and 5 bases from J, with 12 bases between. The CDR3 coding sequence is TGTGCCTGGAAGGGGTTGGGAAGAAACACCATATATTTT. It yields the protein CAWKGLGRNTIYF. The full variable domain, in which reference TRBV30 and TRBJ1-3 provide the parts outside the CDR3, is SQTIHQWPATLVQPVGSPLSLECTVEGTSNPNLYWYRQAAGRGLQLLFYSVGIGQISSEVPQNLSASRPQDRQFILSSKKLLLSDSGFYLCAWKGLGRNTIYFGEGSWLTVV.

The V call is TRBV28, the J call TRBJ1-6; D might be TRBD1 (5 bases). The V gene lost 6 bases and the J gene lost 8 bases, with 8 bases spanning the gap. This CDR3 contains 12 residues. The germline gives CDR1 MDHEN, CDR2 SYDVKM. This CDR3 is CASSQGHSPLHF. The CDR3 DNA reads TGTGCCAGCAGCCAGGGCCATTCACCCCTCCACTTT.

V gene TRBV6-5 combines with J gene TRBJ2-7; possibly TRBD1 for D (6 bases). The ends were cut back, 6 bases at V and 9 bases at J, with 18 bases in the middle. CDR1 is MNHEY and CDR2 is SVGAGI in the germline V gene. The CDR3 contains 13 residues. This CDR3 is CASSFRQDPRQYF. The CDR3 DNA follows: TGTGCCAGCAGCTTTCGACAGGATCCCAGGCAGTACTTC.

This clone was recorded once. The chain recombines TRBV6-1 with TRBJ1-5, with D possibly being TRBD1 (5 bases). The CDR3 is made up of 14 amino acids. The V and J ends lost 3 bases and 2 bases respectively, with 8 bases between them. CDR1 and CDR2 (germline): MNHNS, SASEGT. The chain's CDR3 is CASSEGGGNQPQHF. The CDR3 nucleotides are TGTGCCAGCAGTGAGGGGGGGGGCAATCAGCCCCAGCATTTT.

CDR3 sequence reads: CASSPTGNYGYTF. Written as DNA, the CDR3 is TGTGCCAGCAGCCCGACAGGGAACTATGGCTACACCTTC. The chain uses TRBV7-9 and TRBJ1-2; TRBD1 matches at 7 bases. The J segment lost 2 bases and the V segment lost 5 bases, leaving 2 bases of the junction unmatched. Looked up from germline, CDR1 is SEHNR and CDR2 is FQNEAQ (reference sequence). CDR3 length equals 13 residues.

V is TRBV6-2 or TRBV6-3 and J is TRBJ1-5; 7 positions match TRBD1. Germline trimming cut 2 bases from V and 6 bases from J; bases unmatched to any gene: 7. Germline CDR1 and CDR2: MNHEY and SVGEGT. The CDR3 has 15 residues. CDR3 bases: TGTGCCAGCAGTTACCTTACAGGGGTAGGTCAGCCCCAGCATTTT. Its translation is CASSYLTGVGQPQHF.

The V gene is TRBV6-6, the J gene TRBJ2-7; TRBD2 matches at 7 bases. The V gene end was trimmed by 1 base and the J gene end by 5 bases; junction bases not matched to a gene: 8. Germline V gene data show CDR1 as MNHNY and CDR2 as SVGAGI (reference sequence). The CDR3 runs to 15 residues. CDR3 sequence: CASSYWGGSSDEQYF. The CDR3 nucleotides read TGTGCCAGCAGTTACTGGGGAGGGTCCAGCGACGAGCAGTACTTC.

The V call is TRBV28, the J call TRBJ1-3; D unclear. V lost 10 bases and J 4 bases, leaving 11 bases between the germline ends. This CDR3 is built from 12 residues. Per germline, CDR1 MDHEN and CDR2 SYDVKM. The CDR3 spells CATLAAGNTIYF. Here the CDR3 DNA reads TGTGCCACACTTGCGGCCGGAAACACCATATATTTT.

This clone was seen only a few times. The chain is built from TRBV28 and TRBJ1-4, with 7 bases fitting TRBD1. This CDR3 is 15 amino acids long. The trim removed 4 bases at V and 7 bases at J, leaving 9 bases unmatched. The germline CDR1 and CDR2 sequences are MDHEN and SYDVKM. The CDR3: CASSSPTGLREKLFF. In DNA form, the CDR3 reads TGTGCCAGCAGTTCCCCGACAGGGCTCCGTGAAAAACTGTTTTTT.

The chain has TRBV6-4 and TRBJ2-2, with a weak D call TRBD2 (6 bases). Trimming cost V 3 bases and J 3 bases, with 8 bases left between them. The CDR3 is made up of 14 amino acids. Germline-derived CDR1 and CDR2 are MRHNA and SNTAGT. DNA of the CDR3: TGTGCCAGCAGTGAGCGGGGCGACACCGGGGAGCTGTTTTTT. Translated, it gives CASSERGDTGELFF.

V usage is TRBV6-5 and J usage is TRBJ2-7; 8 bases align to TRBD1. The CDR3 covers 14 residues. Germline V gene sequence: CDR1 MNHEY, CDR2 SVGAGI. V lost 5 bases, J lost 2 bases, and 5 bases stayed unmatched. CDR3 region: CASSTDRDTYEQYF. CDR3 sequence (DNA): TGTGCCAGCAGTACGGACAGGGATACCTACGAGCAGTACTTC.

As to this clone: A read error may account for a junction end that differs from germline. The chain carries TRBV27 and TRBJ1-5; D perhaps matches TRBD1 (5 bases). Germline CDR1 and CDR2: MNHEY and SMNVEV (reference sequence). The CDR3 sequence is 18 residues long. The CDR3 loop is CASRAWGGGNDGNRPQHF. The CDR3 DNA reads TGTGCCAGCAGAGCTTGGGGTGGGGGGAATGATGGCAATCGGCCCCAGCATTTT.

The chain uses TRBV28 and TRBJ1-2; the match to TRBD1 covers 9 bases. This CDR3 contains 14 residues. Trimming cost V 5 bases and J 5 bases; bases outside gene matches: 6. Germline CDR1 and CDR2: MDHEN and SYDVKM. CDR3 coding DNA: TGTGCCAGCAGTACCCCGGGACAGGGATATGGCTACACCTTC. Amino acid sequence: CASSTPGQGYGYTF.

The rearrangement links TRBV14 to TRBJ1-5; D not resolved. V gave up 1 base and J gave up 0 bases, with 7 bases separating them. CDR1 and CDR2 from the germline V gene are SGHDN and FVKESK. The CDR3 is 15 residues long. The CDR3 loop reads CASSQGGNSNQPQHF. CDR3 coding DNA: TGTGCCAGCAGCCAAGGTGGCAATAGCAATCAGCCCCAGCATTTT.

This rearrangement joins TRBV7-2 to TRBJ2-1, with 10 bases lining up with TRBD2. Germline V CDR1 and CDR2: SGHTA, FQGNSA. The ends lost 1 base at V and 5 bases at J; junction bases unmatched: 2. The CDR3 runs to 15 residues. CDR3: CASSLGLAGNNEQFF. The CDR3 coding sequence is TGTGCCAGCAGCTTAGGACTAGCGGGCAACAATGAGCAGTTCTTC.